The rows below give T cell receptor beta chains drawn from one sample of a study of T-cell memory formation after mild COVID-19. MiXCR, run by TCRdb on the 5' RACE reads, gives a single entry per CDR3 protein. The sample includes approximately 51,000 distinct CDR3 sequences, over 9% of them seen just once. Sequencing was done on a sample of PBMCs or a T cell subset sorted from them (not recorded which). The receptors originated from an adult woman who had mild COVID-19 (a few samples of this study predate the infection). Cell type and time point are not known. The CDR3 runs from the conserved cysteine through the conserved F or W. The order of the fields is V gene, D gene, clone size, J gene, CDR3 DNA, CDR3 protein. D genes are given only for firm matches. Clone size, where shown, is once, few, many, or a class for clones that have expanded.

V: TRBV4-3
D: .
size: many
J: TRBJ2-3
DNA: TGCGCCAGCAGCCAATCGGGGGCCCACACAGATACGCAGTATTTT
CDR3: CASSQSGAHTDTQYF

V: TRBV2
D: TRBD1
size: .
J: TRBJ1-2
DNA: TGTGCCAGCGGGGGGGACAGCCTCCTTCTCAACTATGGCTACACCTTC
CDR3: CASGGDSLLLNYGYTF

V: TRBV6-5
D: TRBD1
size: .
J: TRBJ1-1
DNA: TGTGCCAGCAGTCGCACTAGACAGGGATCCACTGAAGCTTTCTTT
CDR3: CASSRTRQGSTEAFF

V: TRBV6-4
D: .
size: .
J: TRBJ1-2
DNA: TGTGCCAGCAGTGACTACAAGGGGTCAGGTGGCTACACCTTC
CDR3: CASSDYKGSGGYTF

V: TRBV4-2
D: .
size: many
J: TRBJ2-1
DNA: TGTGCCAGCAGCCAAGATCAAGGCGGACACAATGAGCAGTTCTTC
CDR3: CASSQDQGGHNEQFF

V: TRBV5-1
D: TRBD1
size: many
J: TRBJ2-7
DNA: TGCGCCAGCAGCTTGGCCGAGGGGGCGGCCCACGAGCAGTACTTC
CDR3: CASSLAEGAAHEQYF

V: TRBV10-3
D: .
size: many
J: TRBJ1-1
DNA: TGTGCCATCAGTGAGTCTGCAGGCAGGGGCACTGAAGCTTTCTTT
CDR3: CAISESAGRGTEAFF

V: TRBV20-1
D: .
size: .
J: TRBJ1-2
DNA: TGCAGTGCTCCCTCCGGGAGGTATGGCTACACCTTC
CDR3: CSAPSGRYGYTF

V: TRBV6-1
D: TRBD2
size: .
J: TRBJ2-3
DNA: TGTGCCAGCAGGAACACGAACCTGGGACTAGACAGCACAGATACGCAGTATTTT
CDR3: CASRNTNLGLDSTDTQYF

V: TRBV20-1
D: TRBD2
size: few
J: TRBJ2-3
DNA: TGCAGTGCCCTTACCTCCGGGACTAGCGGACAAACACCCCGTAGCACAGATACGCAGTATTTT
CDR3: CSALTSGTSGQTPRSTDTQYF

V: TRBV4-1
D: .
size: .
J: TRBJ1-4
DNA: TGCGCCAGCAGCCCCTATCTAGCCGCTAATAATGAAAAACTGTTTTTT
CDR3: CASSPYLAANNEKLFF

V: TRBV27
D: TRBD2
size: many
J: TRBJ2-1
DNA: TGTGCCAGCAGGGTAGCGGGAGTTTATTTTAATGAGCAGTTCTTC
CDR3: CASRVAGVYFNEQFF

V: TRBV4-2
D: .
size: many
J: TRBJ2-3
DNA: TGTGCCAGCAGACACATCGGGCGAACAGATACGCAGTATTTT
CDR3: CASRHIGRTDTQYF

V: TRBV7-9
D: .
size: few
J: TRBJ2-1
DNA: TGTGCCAGCAGCCACCTTCGGGACAGAGGGCTAGCGAGCATATACAATGAGCAGTTCTTC
CDR3: CASSHLRDRGLASIYNEQFF

V: TRBV4-1
D: .
size: .
J: TRBJ1-1
DNA: TGCGCCAGCAGCCATCAGCCGGGGGAGCTGGGTGAAGCTTTCTTT
CDR3: CASSHQPGELGEAFF

V: TRBV4-3
D: TRBD1
size: .
J: TRBJ1-1
DNA: TGCGCCAGCAGCCTCGGACAGGGGCTGTCCACTGAAGCTTTCTTT
CDR3: CASSLGQGLSTEAFF

V: TRBV4-1
D: .
size: .
J: TRBJ1-4
DNA: TGCGCCAGCAGCCAGCATCGGGCAGGGGCCTCCCGCACTAATGAAAAACTGTTTTTT
CDR3: CASSQHRAGASRTNEKLFF

V: TRBV2
D: .
size: few
J: TRBJ2-5
DNA: TGTGCCAGCGCGGGAATTGAAGAGACCCAGTACTTC
CDR3: CASAGIEETQYF

V: TRBV24-1
D: .
size: few
J: TRBJ2-1
DNA: TGTGCCACCAGTGATCCGCTTAGCGGCCTCTCCTACAATGAGCAGTTCTTC
CDR3: CATSDPLSGLSYNEQFF

V: TRBV5-6
D: .
size: .
J: TRBJ2-5
DNA: TGTGCCAGCAGCTTGGGGGCCGGGGAGACCCAGTACTTC
CDR3: CASSLGAGETQYF

V: TRBV18
D: .
size: few
J: TRBJ2-5
DNA: TGTGCCAGCTCACCAAAGGCGGGCCAGCCAGGGACCCAGTACTTC
CDR3: CASSPKAGQPGTQYF

V: TRBV3-1
D: TRBD1
size: .
J: TRBJ2-5
DNA: TGTGCCAGCAGCCAGCCGGGGACAGGGGAAGAGACCCAGTACTTC
CDR3: CASSQPGTGEETQYF

V: TRBV29-1
D: .
size: many
J: TRBJ2-5
DNA: TGCAGCGGTAGGATAGGAGGGGGCGGAGAGACCCAGTACTTC
CDR3: CSGRIGGGGETQYF

V: TRBV4-3
D: TRBD2
size: .
J: TRBJ2-7
DNA: TGCGCCAGCAGCCAAGAAGCTCCGGGAGGTCCGGCCGAGCAGTACTTC
CDR3: CASSQEAPGGPAEQYF

V: TRBV11-2
D: TRBD2
size: .
J: TRBJ2-7
DNA: TGTGCCAGCAGCTCTAGCGGGAGTGGATACGAGCAGTACTTC
CDR3: CASSSSGSGYEQYF

V: TRBV12-3/TRBV12-4
D: TRBD1
size: .
J: TRBJ2-4
DNA: TGTGCCAGCAGGCCACGACAGGGTAGCAAAAACATTCAGTACTTC
CDR3: CASRPRQGSKNIQYF

V: TRBV10-3
D: TRBD2
size: many
J: TRBJ2-1
DNA: TGTGCCATCAGTGGAGGACTAGCGGGGTACAATGAGCAGTTCTTC
CDR3: CAISGGLAGYNEQFF

V: TRBV6-2/TRBV6-3
D: .
size: .
J: TRBJ1-1
DNA: TGTGCCAGCGGTATAGCAGGTCGCGACACTGAAGCTTTCTTT
CDR3: CASGIAGRDTEAFF

V: TRBV20-1
D: .
size: .
J: TRBJ2-2
DNA: TGCAGTGCTAGGGTAGAGGGCTTAAACACCGGGGAGCTGTTTTTT
CDR3: CSARVEGLNTGELFF

V: TRBV7-9
D: TRBD1
size: few
J: TRBJ1-2
DNA: TGTGCCAGCAGCTCTCACAGGGGGCGTAACTATGGCTACACCTTC
CDR3: CASSSHRGRNYGYTF

V: TRBV3-1
D: .
size: few
J: TRBJ1-4
DNA: TGTGCCAGCAGCCAGCAGGACGGACAAAAACTGTTTTTT
CDR3: CASSQQDGQKLFF

V: TRBV7-6
D: TRBD2
size: many
J: TRBJ2-3
DNA: TGTGCCAGCAGCTCCAAGAGGGGCGGGGGGAGCACAGATACGCAGTATTTT
CDR3: CASSSKRGGGSTDTQYF

V: TRBV9
D: TRBD2
size: few
J: TRBJ2-1
DNA: TGTGCCAGCAGCGTAGTAGGACTAGCGGGAGCGAATGAGCAGTTCTTC
CDR3: CASSVVGLAGANEQFF

V: TRBV11-3
D: TRBD2
size: few
J: TRBJ2-5
DNA: TGTGCCAGCAGCTTAATTAGCGGGAGCGGGACCCAGTACTTC
CDR3: CASSLISGSGTQYF

V: TRBV6-1
D: .
size: .
J: TRBJ1-1
DNA: TGTGCCAGCAGAGCAAACAGGGATCGAGCTTTCTTT
CDR3: CASRANRDRAFF

V: TRBV5-1
D: TRBD1
size: .
J: TRBJ2-5
DNA: TGCGCCAGCAGGAGTATACAGGGGGCAGAGACCCAGTACTTC
CDR3: CASRSIQGAETQYF

V: TRBV5-6
D: .
size: .
J: TRBJ1-1
DNA: TGTGCCACCTCGGTTGGGGCCACTTTCACTGAAGCTTTCTTT
CDR3: CATSVGATFTEAFF

V: TRBV20-1
D: TRBD2
size: many
J: TRBJ2-7
DNA: TGCAGTGCCCCGGGAGCGGGGGTGGGGCAGTACTTC
CDR3: CSAPGAGVGQYF

V: TRBV4-1
D: .
size: few
J: TRBJ1-4
DNA: TGCGCCAGCAGCCCGACCCCGGGAAGCAATGAAAAACTGTTTTTT
CDR3: CASSPTPGSNEKLFF

V: TRBV20-1
D: TRBD1
size: many
J: TRBJ2-5
DNA: TGCAGTGCTCAGACCAGGGGACAGGGGGTAGAGACCCAGTACTTC
CDR3: CSAQTRGQGVETQYF

V: TRBV10-3
D: TRBD1
size: .
J: TRBJ1-5
DNA: TGTGCCAGCTGGACAGGGAGGGAGCAGCCCCAGCATTTT
CDR3: CASWTGREQPQHF

V: TRBV7-8
D: .
size: many
J: TRBJ2-2
DNA: TGTGCCAGCAGCTTTTTTTGGAACAGGGAGGACGGCACCGGGGAGCTGTTTTTT
CDR3: CASSFFWNREDGTGELFF

V: TRBV4-1
D: .
size: few
J: TRBJ2-7
DNA: TGCGCCAGCAGCCAAGGAGGGAGAGGAGGCTCCTACGAGCAGTACTTC
CDR3: CASSQGGRGGSYEQYF

V: TRBV7-9
D: .
size: many
J: TRBJ2-7
DNA: TGTGCCAGCAGCCGAACTCCGGGACGCGACTTGTTCGAGCAGTACTTC
CDR3: CASSRTPGRDLFEQYF

V: TRBV7-9
D: .
size: .
J: TRBJ1-1
DNA: TGTGCCAGCAGCTTAGGACGGCCCACTGAAGCTTTCTTT
CDR3: CASSLGRPTEAFF

V: TRBV12-3/TRBV12-4
D: TRBD2
size: once
J: TRBJ2-7
DNA: TGTGCCAGCAGCCGAGCGGGAGGGCCGCGCGAGCAGTACTTC
CDR3: CASSRAGGPREQYF

V: TRBV29-1
D: .
size: few
J: TRBJ2-1
DNA: TGCAGCGTTGGTAGGGATAAGGCCAATGAGCAGTTCTTC
CDR3: CSVGRDKANEQFF

V: TRBV12-5
D: .
size: many
J: TRBJ2-1
DNA: TGTGCTAGTGGTTCGGGGATGGTGAATGAGCAGTTCTTC
CDR3: CASGSGMVNEQFF

V: TRBV6-2/TRBV6-3
D: TRBD2
size: .
J: TRBJ2-1
DNA: TGTGCCAGCAGTTACTCCCCTCCTAGCGGAATATACAATGAGCAGTTCTTC
CDR3: CASSYSPPSGIYNEQFF

V: TRBV5-6
D: .
size: medium-sized
J: TRBJ2-5
DNA: TGTGCCAGCAGCTTTAAACAGGGACGGCTCGAGACCCAGTACTTC
CDR3: CASSFKQGRLETQYF

V: TRBV12-3/TRBV12-4
D: TRBD1
size: few
J: TRBJ1-1
DNA: TGTGCCAGCACCCCGAGGACAGGATTCACTGAAGCTTTCTTT
CDR3: CASTPRTGFTEAFF

V: TRBV21-1
D: .
size: .
J: TRBJ2-3
DNA: TGTGCCAGAGAATTGGAGCCCCGGGGAGATACGCAGTATTTT
CDR3: CARELEPRGDTQYF